The 9 T cell receptor beta chains given below trace back to one sample, sequenced in a study of PD-1 blockade in classical Hodgkin lymphoma. Produced via immunoSEQ multiplex PCR; TCRdb's table is partial and in-frame only. The sample has about 94,000 clones, roughly 89% seen once. Exposure to brentuximab vedotin varied, and each patient had relapsed following autologous stem cell transplantation. This specimen was peripheral blood mononuclear cells (PBMCs), taken before the second cycle of nivolumab. The origin of the receptors is a human donor with classical Hodgkin lymphoma.

The chain couples TRBV10-3 to TRBJ2-1; weak D call: TRBD2 (6 bases). Germline V gene data show CDR1 as ENHRY and CDR2 as SYGVKD. This CDR3 comprises 16 residues. With 3 bases removed from V and 2 bases from J, the gap between germline ends came to 14 bases. CDR3: CAISDRAGLTYNEQFF. The CDR3 nucleotides read TGTGCCATCAGTGACAGAGCGGGTCTCACCTACAATGAGCAGTTCTTC.

The chain employs TRBV5-8 and TRBJ2-5; 9 positions match TRBD2. V lost 0 bases and J lost 2; bases outside the gene matches: 8. CDR1 SGHTS and CDR2 YDEGEE come from the germline V gene. CDR3 size: 17 residues. The CDR3 protein is CASSLVPAGGNQETQYF. CDR3 DNA: TGTGCCAGCAGCTTGGTCCCTGCGGGGGGGAATCAAGAGACCCAGTACTTC.

CDR3 sequence (DNA): TGTGCCAGCAGTTTAAGGGCAACCCATAGCAATCAGCCCCAGCATTTT. Amino acids: CASSLRATHSNQPQHF. The chain joins TRBV28 to TRBJ1-5; the D is unclear. Looked up from germline, CDR1 is MDHEN and CDR2 is SYDVKM. The length of the CDR3 is 16 residues. V shed 2 bases and J shed 0 bases, with 11 bases lying between them.

The genes are TRBV10-2 and TRBJ2-5; 7 bases are a match to TRBD2. Per the germline V gene, CDR1 is WSHSY and CDR2 is SAAADI. V dropped 4 bases and J dropped 5; count of bases not matched to a gene: 19. CDR3 length equals 18 residues. CDR3 sequence: CASSGGGGRVSRWETQYF. The CDR3 coding sequence is TGCGCCAGCAGTGGGGGCGGTGGGAGGGTTTCGCGATGGGAGACCCAGTACTTC.

This clone was detected a few times. The CDR3 coding sequence is TGTGCCAGCAGCCAAGGAACCAGGGCTAATTCACCCCTCCACTTT. This codes for CASSQGTRANSPLHF. This chain joins TRBV14 and TRBJ1-6; tentative D call: TRBD1 (5 bases). Germline V gene lookup returns CDR1 SGHDN and CDR2 FVKESK. V was shortened by 1 base and J by 6 bases, with 10 bases between the two germline ends. This CDR3 contains 15 residues.

V and J are TRBV10-3 and TRBJ2-1, with unresolved D. Trimming took 10 bases from V and 6 from J, leaving 10 bases between them. The germline V gene has CDR1 ENHRY and CDR2 SYGVKD. CDR3 size: 11 residues. CDR3: CATLGPNEQFF. CDR3 nucleotides: TGTGCCACCCTCGGGCCCAATGAGCAGTTCTTC.

This CDR3 is CASSPSLGREQYF. The CDR3 coding sequence is TGTGCCAGCAGCCCCTCCCTAGGGCGCGAGCAGTACTTC. J is TRBJ2-7 and V is TRBV11-3; D gene uncertain. Trimming removed 5 bases at V and 6 bases at J, with 14 bases between. Germline lookup yields CDR1 SGHNT and CDR2 YENEEA. The CDR3 totals 13 residues. The full variable domain, with the rest looked up from reference TRBV11-3 and TRBJ2-7, is EAGVVQSPRYKIIEKKQPVAFWCNPISGHNTLYWYLQNLGQGPELLIRYENEEAVDDSQLPKDRFSAERLKGVDSTLKIQPAELGDSAVYLCASSPSLGREQYFGPGTRLTVT.

The V call is TRBV2, the J call TRBJ2-1; D uncertain. CDR1 SNHLY and CDR2 FYNNEI come from the germline V gene. V lost 6 bases to trimming and J lost 7 bases, with 13 bases between them. This CDR3 comprises 13 residues. The DNA of the CDR3 is TGTGCCAGCAGGCTGGACGGCCCAAATGAGCAGTTCTTC. Translated, it gives CASRLDGPNEQFF.

V is TRBV19 and J is TRBJ2-3; the D gene is possibly TRBD1 (6 bases). There are 14 residues in the CDR3. Trimming pared 5 bases from V and 0 bases from J, leaving 9 bases between. Germline-derived CDR1 and CDR2 are LNHDA and SQIVND (reference sequence). In DNA form, the CDR3 reads TGTGCCAGTAGTGCGGACAGCAGCACAGATACGCAGTATTTT. Its translation: CASSADSSTDTQYF.